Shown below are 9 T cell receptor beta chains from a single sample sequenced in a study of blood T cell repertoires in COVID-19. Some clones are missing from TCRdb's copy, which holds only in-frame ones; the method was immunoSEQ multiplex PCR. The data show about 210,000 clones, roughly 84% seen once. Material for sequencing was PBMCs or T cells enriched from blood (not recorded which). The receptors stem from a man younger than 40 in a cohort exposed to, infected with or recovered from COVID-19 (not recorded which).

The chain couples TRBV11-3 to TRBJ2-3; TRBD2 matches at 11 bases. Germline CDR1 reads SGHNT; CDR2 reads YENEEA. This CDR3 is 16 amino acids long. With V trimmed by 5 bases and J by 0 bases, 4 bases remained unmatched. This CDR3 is CASSPRTSGSTDTQYF. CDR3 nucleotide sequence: TGTGCCAGCAGCCCCAGGACTAGCGGGAGCACAGATACGCAGTATTTT.

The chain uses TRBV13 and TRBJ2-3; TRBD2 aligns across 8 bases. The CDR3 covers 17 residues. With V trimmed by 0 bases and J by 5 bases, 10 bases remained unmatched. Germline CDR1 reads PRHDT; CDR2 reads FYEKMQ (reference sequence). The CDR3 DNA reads TGTGCCAGCAGCTTAGGTATTTATTGGCGGGAGGAAGATACGCAGTATTTT. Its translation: CASSLGIYWREEDTQYF.

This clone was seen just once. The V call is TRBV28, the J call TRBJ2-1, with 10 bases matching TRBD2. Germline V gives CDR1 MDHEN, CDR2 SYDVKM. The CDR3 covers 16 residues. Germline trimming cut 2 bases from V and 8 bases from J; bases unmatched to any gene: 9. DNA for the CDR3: TGTGCCAGCAGTTTAGCGAGCGGGAGGGCCTCAGATGAGCAGTTCTTC. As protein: CASSLASGRASDEQFF. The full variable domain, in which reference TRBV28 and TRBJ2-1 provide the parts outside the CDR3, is DVKVTQSSRYLVKRTGEKVFLECVQDMDHENMFWYRQDPGLGLRLIYFSYDVKMKEKGDIPEGYSVSREKKERFSLILESASTNQTSMYLCASSLASGRASDEQFFGPGTRLTVL.

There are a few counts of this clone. The CDR3 coding sequence is TGTGCCAGCAGCTTGGTCCCGGGTGGGTTCAATGAGCAGTTCTTC. As protein: CASSLVPGGFNEQFF. The rearrangement uses TRBV5-6 and TRBJ2-1; D remains ambiguous. Germline values: CDR1 SGHDT, CDR2 YYEEEE. This CDR3 comprises 15 residues. With 0 bases removed from V and 6 bases from J, the gap between germline ends came to 13 bases.

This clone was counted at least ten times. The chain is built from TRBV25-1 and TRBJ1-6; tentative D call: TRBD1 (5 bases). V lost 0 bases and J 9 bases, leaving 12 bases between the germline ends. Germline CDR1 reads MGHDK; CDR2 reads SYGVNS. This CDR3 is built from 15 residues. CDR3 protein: CASSEYPGRGSPLHF. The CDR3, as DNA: TGTGCCAGCAGTGAATATCCCGGGAGGGGTTCACCCCTCCACTTT.

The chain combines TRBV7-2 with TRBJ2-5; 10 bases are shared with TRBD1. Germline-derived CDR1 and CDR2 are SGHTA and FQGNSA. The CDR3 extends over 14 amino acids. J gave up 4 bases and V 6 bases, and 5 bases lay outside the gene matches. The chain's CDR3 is CASSHRTGGETQYF. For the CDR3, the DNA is TGTGCCAGCAGTCACCGGACAGGGGGAGAGACCCAGTACTTC.

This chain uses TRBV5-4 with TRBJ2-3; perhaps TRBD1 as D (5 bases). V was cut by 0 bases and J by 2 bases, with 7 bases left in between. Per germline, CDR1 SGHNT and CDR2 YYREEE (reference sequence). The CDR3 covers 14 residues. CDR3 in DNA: TGTGCCAGCAGCTTGGAAGGGGCCACAGATACGCAGTATTTT. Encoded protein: CASSLEGATDTQYF.

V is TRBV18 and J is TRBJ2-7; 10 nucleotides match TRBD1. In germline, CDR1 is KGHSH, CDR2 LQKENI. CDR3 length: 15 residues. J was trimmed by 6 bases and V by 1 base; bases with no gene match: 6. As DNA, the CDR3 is TGTGCCAGCTCACCACAGCGGACAGGGGGGGTCGAGCAGTACTTC. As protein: CASSPQRTGGVEQYF.

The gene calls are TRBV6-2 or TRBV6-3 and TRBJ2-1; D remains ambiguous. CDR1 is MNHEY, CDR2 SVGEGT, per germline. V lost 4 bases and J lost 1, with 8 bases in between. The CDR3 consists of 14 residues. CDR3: CASSFLGSYNEQFF. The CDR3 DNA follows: TGTGCCAGCAGTTTTCTAGGTTCCTACAATGAGCAGTTCTTC.